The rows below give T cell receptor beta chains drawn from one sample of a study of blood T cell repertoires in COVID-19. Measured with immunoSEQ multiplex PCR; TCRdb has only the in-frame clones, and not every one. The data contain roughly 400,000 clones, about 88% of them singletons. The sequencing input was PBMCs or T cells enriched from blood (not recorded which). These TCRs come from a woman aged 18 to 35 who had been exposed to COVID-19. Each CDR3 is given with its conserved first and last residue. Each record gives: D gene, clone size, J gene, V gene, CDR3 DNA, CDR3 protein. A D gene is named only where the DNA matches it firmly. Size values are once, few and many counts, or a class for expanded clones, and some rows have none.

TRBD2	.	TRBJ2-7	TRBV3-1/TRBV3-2	TGTGCCAGCAGCCAAGACAAGATGACGCGGGGGGTTTACGAGCAGTACTTC	CASSQDKMTRGVYEQYF
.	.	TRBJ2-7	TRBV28	TGTGCCAGCAGTTTACTTGGGGGGTCCTACGAGCAGTACTTC	CASSLLGGSYEQYF
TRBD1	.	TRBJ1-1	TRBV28	TGTGCCAGCAGTTTAGCCGGACAGGGGAGAATGGCTGAAGCTTTCTTT	CASSLAGQGRMAEAFF
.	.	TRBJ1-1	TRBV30	TGTGCCTGGAGACTCCAATGGGCCAACACTGAAGCTTTCTTT	CAWRLQWANTEAFF
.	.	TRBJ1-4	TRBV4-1	TGCGCCAGCAGCCGGGACAAAGCGACTAATGAAAAACTGTTTTTT	CASSRDKATNEKLFF
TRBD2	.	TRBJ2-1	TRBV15	TGTGCCACCAGTAGAGATCGTGCGGGGGGGTACAATGAGCAGTTCTTC	CATSRDRAGGYNEQFF
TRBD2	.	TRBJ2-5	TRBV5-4	TGTGCCAGCAGCGGGGGGGGACTTCAAGAGACCCAGTACTTC	CASSGGGLQETQYF
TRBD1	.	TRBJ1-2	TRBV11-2	TGTGCCAGCAGCCTCAGGGGGAGGAACTATGGCTACACCTTC	CASSLRGRNYGYTF
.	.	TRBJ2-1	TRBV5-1	TGCGCCAGCAGCGGCCTGACAGGGAGGACCTACAATGAGCAGTTCTTC	CASSGLTGRTYNEQFF
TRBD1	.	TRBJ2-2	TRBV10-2	TGCGCCAGCAGACTTGTTGGGACAGGGGGCATCGGGGAGCTGTTTTTT	CASRLVGTGGIGELFF
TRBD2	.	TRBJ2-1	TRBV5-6	TGTGCCAGCAGCCTCTTCGGACTAGCGAATGAGCAGTTCTTC	CASSLFGLANEQFF
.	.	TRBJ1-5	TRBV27	TGTGCCAGCAGTTTATCGAGGGACTCTGCCCCGGCTCAGCCCCAGCATTTT	CASSLSRDSAPAQPQHF
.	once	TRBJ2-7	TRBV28	TGTGCCAGCACCATACCGGCCCAGGCCGAGCAGTACTTC	CASTIPAQAEQYF
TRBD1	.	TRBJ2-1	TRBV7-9	TGTGCCAGCAGCCCCGACAGGGATTCGCCCTACAATGAGCAGTTCTTC	CASSPDRDSPYNEQFF
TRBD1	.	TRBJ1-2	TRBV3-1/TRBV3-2	TGTGCCAGCAGCCAGCCGGGACAGGATAACTATGGCTACACCTTC	CASSQPGQDNYGYTF
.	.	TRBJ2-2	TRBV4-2	TGTGCCAGCAGCCTTAGCGGAGGGCCTGTCACCGGGGAGCTGTTTTTT	CASSLSGGPVTGELFF
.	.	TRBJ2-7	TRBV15	TGTGCCACCAGCAGTTATAAAGGGGTCTCTAACGAGCAGTACTTC	CATSSYKGVSNEQYF
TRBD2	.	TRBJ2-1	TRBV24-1	TGTGCCACCAGTGACCTTAGCGGGGGCTCCTACAATGAGCAGTTCTTC	CATSDLSGGSYNEQFF
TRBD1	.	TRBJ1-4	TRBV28	TGTGCCAGCAGTTGGGGCGACAGGGAGGTATCTGAAAAACTGTTTTTT	CASSWGDREVSEKLFF
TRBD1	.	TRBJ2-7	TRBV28	TGTGCCAGCAGTGCCCCCGGACAGGGCTACGAGCAGTACTTC	CASSAPGQGYEQYF
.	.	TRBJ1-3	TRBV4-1	TGCGCCAGCAGCCCTGAGGGCGGCCGGTATTCTGGAAACACCATATATTTT	CASSPEGGRYSGNTIYF
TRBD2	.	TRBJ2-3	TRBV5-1	TGCGCCAGCAGCTATTGGGGAGGGTTGAAAACAGATACGCAGTATTTT	CASSYWGGLKTDTQYF
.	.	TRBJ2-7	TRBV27	TGTGCCAGCAGTCTAGTCTCCTACGAGCAGTACTTC	CASSLVSYEQYF
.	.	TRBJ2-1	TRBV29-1	TGCAGCGTTGAACACGTGCGCGAGTTCTTC	CSVEHVREFF
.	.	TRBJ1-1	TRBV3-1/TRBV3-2	TGTGCCAGCACCCGAGATCGCCCTCAGGAAGCTTTCTTT	CASTRDRPQEAFF
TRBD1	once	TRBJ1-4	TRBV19	TGTGCCAGTAGTATTAGAGACAGGGAAGAAAAACTGTTTTTT	CASSIRDREEKLFF
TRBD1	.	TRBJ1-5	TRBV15	TGTGCCACCAGCAGAGAGGTCGGACAGGGCTATCAGCCCCAGCATTTT	CATSREVGQGYQPQHF
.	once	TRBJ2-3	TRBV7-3	TGTGCCAGCAGCTTAATGGGCAGCTCGGATACGCAGTATTTT	CASSLMGSSDTQYF
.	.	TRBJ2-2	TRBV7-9	TGTGCCAGCAGCTTTTGGACAGTGGGGACCGGGGAGCTGTTTTTT	CASSFWTVGTGELFF
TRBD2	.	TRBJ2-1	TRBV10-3	TGTGCCATCAGCAGCGGGGGGTCCAACAATGAGCAGTTCTTC	CAISSGGSNNEQFF
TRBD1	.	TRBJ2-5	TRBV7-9	TGTGCCAGCAGCTTAGCGACAGGGCAAGAGACCCAGTACTTC	CASSLATGQETQYF
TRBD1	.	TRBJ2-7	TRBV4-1	TGCGCCAGCAGCCAACCCGGGACAGACCCGTCCTACGAGCAGTACTTC	CASSQPGTDPSYEQYF
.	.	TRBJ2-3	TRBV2	TGTGCCAGCAGTGGACTAGGTAGATACACAGATACGCAGTATTTT	CASSGLGRYTDTQYF
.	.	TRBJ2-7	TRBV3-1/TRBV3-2	TGTGCCAGCAGCCAAGATCTAAGGACTACCGCTTACGAGCAGTACTTC	CASSQDLRTTAYEQYF
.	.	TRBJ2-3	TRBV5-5	TGTGCCAGCAGCTGGAAGGGAGCTAGCACAGATACGCAGTATTTT	CASSWKGASTDTQYF
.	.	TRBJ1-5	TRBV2	TGTGCCAGCAGCCAGGGATGGAGTCAGCCCCAGCATTTT	CASSQGWSQPQHF
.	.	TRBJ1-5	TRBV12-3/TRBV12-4	TGTGCCAGCACTCGACGAGGCCTTCAGCCCCAGCATTTT	CASTRRGLQPQHF
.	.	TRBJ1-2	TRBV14	TGTGCCAGCAGCCAACTCCTAGGAAACTCCTATGGCTACACCTTC	CASSQLLGNSYGYTF
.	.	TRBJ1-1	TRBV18	TGTGCCAGCTCACCGGGGGGGATAAACACTGAAGCTTTCTTT	CASSPGGINTEAFF
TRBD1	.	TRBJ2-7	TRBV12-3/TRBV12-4	TGTGCCAGCAGAGGGACAGCCGCCTACGAGCAGTACTTC	CASRGTAAYEQYF
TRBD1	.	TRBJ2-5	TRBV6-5	TGTGCCAGCAGTCCGAGAGGGGGCGGAGAGACCCAGTACTTC	CASSPRGGGETQYF
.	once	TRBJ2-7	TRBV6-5	TGTGCCAGCAGCGCATCTCCGTTCAGCTCCTACGAGCAGTACTTC	CASSASPFSSYEQYF
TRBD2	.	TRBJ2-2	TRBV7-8	TGTGCCAGCAGCCGGGGGGAGGGGATCACCGGGGAGCTGTTTTTT	CASSRGEGITGELFF
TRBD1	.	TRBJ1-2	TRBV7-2	TGTGCCAGCAGTTCTACAGGGGGAATTGGCTACACCTTC	CASSSTGGIGYTF
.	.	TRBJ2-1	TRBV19	TGTGCCAGTAGTGATTACGGGACTCCCTACAATGAGCAGTTCTTC	CASSDYGTPYNEQFF
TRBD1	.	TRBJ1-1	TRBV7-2	TGTGCCAGCAGCTTAGCGAGTAGGGGGACAGGGTTAGTTAATACTGAAGCTTTCTTT	CASSLASRGTGLVNTEAFF
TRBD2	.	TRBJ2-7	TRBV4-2	TGTGCCAGCAGCCACTCGGGAGGGAATTACGAGCAGTACTTC	CASSHSGGNYEQYF
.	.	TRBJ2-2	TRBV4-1	TGCGCCAGCAGCCAAGATACTGGACAGATGGCCACCGGGGAGCTGTTTTTT	CASSQDTGQMATGELFF
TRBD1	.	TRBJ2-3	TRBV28	TGTGCCAGCAGTTTAGGAGACAGGGGGGCAGATACGCAGTATTTT	CASSLGDRGADTQYF
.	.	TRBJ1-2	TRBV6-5	TGTGCCAGCAGTTACCGGTCAGGGGACTATGGCTACACCTTC	CASSYRSGDYGYTF
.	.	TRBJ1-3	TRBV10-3	TGTGCCATCAGTGAGATGAGCTCTGGAAACACCATATATTTT	CAISEMSSGNTIYF
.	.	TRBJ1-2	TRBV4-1	TGCGCCAGCAGCCAAGATGTGAGGGATCGATGGGATGGCTACACCTTC	CASSQDVRDRWDGYTF
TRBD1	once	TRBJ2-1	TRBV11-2	TGTGCCAGCAGCCCCCGGGACAGGGTCGTAGGTGAGCAGTTCTTC	CASSPRDRVVGEQFF
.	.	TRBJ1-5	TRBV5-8	TGTGCCAGCAGTTTATCCGATCAGCCCCAGCATTTT	CASSLSDQPQHF
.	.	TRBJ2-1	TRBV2	TGTGCCAGCAGTAGCGGGTACAATGAGCAGTTCTTC	CASSSGYNEQFF
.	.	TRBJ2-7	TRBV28	TGTGCCAGCAGTTTAGAGGCAGAACCTTACGAGCAGTACTTC	CASSLEAEPYEQYF
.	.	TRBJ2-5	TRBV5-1	TGCGCCAGCAGCTTTAGTAATAACCCCCAAGAGACCCAGTACTTC	CASSFSNNPQETQYF